The text below deals with one T cell receptor beta chain. In germline, CDR1 is MGHDK, CDR2 SYGVNS. CDR3 size: 14 residues. The ends were cut back, 4 bases at V and 0 bases at J, with 10 bases in the middle. The sample is drawn from a study of Graves' ophthalmopathy and Graves' hyperthyroidism. As the template, RNA transcripts were used to amplify TCR beta CDR3 regions. First-round RT-PCR employed HTBI primers, with a second-round multiplex PCR after it. TCRdb recomputed calls from the multiplex PCR reads with MiXCR, one row per CDR3 protein. Seen here are hundreds of thousands of distinct CDR3 sequences, 35% to 50% observed once, and the top ten hold 35% to 55%.

The TCR was taken from an adult man with Graves' ophthalmopathy. Material: peripheral blood. V gene TRBV25-1 combines with J gene TRBJ2-7; possible D gene TRBD1, 6 bases. The CDR3 sequence: CASSAGDGSYEQYF. For the CDR3, the DNA is TGTGCCAGCAGTGCAGGGGACGGCTCCTACGAGCAGTACTTC.